This entry concerns a single TCR beta chain. CDR1 and CDR2 (germline): MNHNY, SVGAGI (reference sequence). The germline V and J ends were trimmed by 4 bases and 1 base, with 7 bases remaining between them. CDR3 length: 13 residues. The sample is drawn from a study of blood T cell repertoires in COVID-19. Study information: Sites across the United States, Italy and Spain contributed samples from acute and convalescent COVID-19. From T cells, B-cell-depleted T cells, or PBMCs came the material, which was cDNA or gDNA.

Authors' methods: Nucleated cell counts were estimated from reference gene primer amplification. Clones were sequenced by immunoSEQ multiplex PCR, and TCRdb holds only the in-frame ones, with some missing. V and J calls and clone size come straight from that table; D and trimming were deduced from the DNA. The table includes fewer than 65,000 clones, 70% to 90% detected once. This sequence originates from a man in his sixties with acute or convalescent COVID-19. Sequencing used peripheral blood. The chain has TRBV6-6 and TRBJ1-1; perhaps TRBD1 as D (6 bases). The CDR3 loop is CASSWTENTEAFF. For the CDR3, the DNA is TGTGCCAGCAGTTGGACAGAGAACACTGAAGCTTTCTTT.